This T cell receptor (beta chain) is from a study of technical replicates of blood from several donors. The V and J ends lost 2 bases and 2 bases, in that order; junction bases with no gene match: 6. This CDR3 is 16 amino acids long. The germline gives CDR1 MNHNS, CDR2 SASEGT. TCRdb's table, derived via immunoSEQ multiplex PCR, lists solely in-frame clones and lacks some. This table has under 90,000 clones, 95% to 97% appearing once. Sample: T cells isolated from PBMCs. The clonotype originates from a human donor in good health. The rearrangement links TRBV6-1 to TRBJ2-7; 10 bases line up with TRBD2. Here the CDR3 DNA reads TGTGCCAGCAGTGAATTGGGGACTAGCGCCGCCTACGAGCAGTACTTC. Translated: CASSELGTSAAYEQYF.